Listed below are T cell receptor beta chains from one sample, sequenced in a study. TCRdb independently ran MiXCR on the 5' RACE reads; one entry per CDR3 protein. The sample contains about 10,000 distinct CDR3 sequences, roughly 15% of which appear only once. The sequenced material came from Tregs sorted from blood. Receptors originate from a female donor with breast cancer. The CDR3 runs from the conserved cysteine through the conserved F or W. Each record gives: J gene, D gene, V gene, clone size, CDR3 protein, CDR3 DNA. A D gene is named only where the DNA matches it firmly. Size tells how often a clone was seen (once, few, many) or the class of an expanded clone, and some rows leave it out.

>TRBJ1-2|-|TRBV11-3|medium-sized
CASSLSGLGVRSYGYTF
TGTGCCAGCAGCTTATCGGGTCTGGGGGTTCGCTCCTATGGCTACACCTTC
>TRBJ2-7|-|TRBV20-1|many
CSARDEGWGAGSSYEQYF
TGCAGTGCTAGAGATGAGGGATGGGGAGCGGGTTCCTCCTACGAGCAGTACTTC
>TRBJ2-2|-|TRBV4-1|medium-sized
CASSQGRTNTGELFF
TGCGCCAGCAGCCAAGGAAGAACGAACACCGGGGAGCTGTTTTTT
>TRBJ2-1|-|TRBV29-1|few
CSVDRAGNEQFF
TGCAGCGTTGATAGGGCAGGCAATGAGCAGTTCTTC
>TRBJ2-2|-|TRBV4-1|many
CASSPGQLLAIGELFF
TGCGCCAGCAGCCCAGGACAACTCCTGGCCATCGGGGAGCTGTTTTTT
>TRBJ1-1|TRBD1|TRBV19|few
CASTPTGVTEAFF
TGTGCCAGTACCCCGACAGGGGTCACTGAAGCTTTCTTT
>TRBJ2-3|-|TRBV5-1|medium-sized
CASTSDTDTQYF
TGCGCCAGCACGTCTGACACAGATACGCAGTATTTT
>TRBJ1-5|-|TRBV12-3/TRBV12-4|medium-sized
CASRDRGYSNQPQHF
TGTGCCAGCAGGGATCGTGGGTATAGCAATCAGCCCCAGCATTTT
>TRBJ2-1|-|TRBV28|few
CASQGPFYNEQFF
TGTGCCAGCCAGGGGCCGTTCTACAATGAGCAGTTCTTC
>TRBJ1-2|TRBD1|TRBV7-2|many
CASSLATGQGYGYTF
TGTGCCAGCAGCTTGGCAACGGGACAGGGCTATGGCTACACCTTC
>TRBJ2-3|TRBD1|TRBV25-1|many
CASSATPGQGAADTQYF
TGTGCCAGCAGTGCCACCCCGGGACAGGGGGCAGCAGATACGCAGTATTTT
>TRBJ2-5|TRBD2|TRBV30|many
CAWCLAGGETQYF
TGTGCCTGGTGTCTAGCGGGAGGGGAGACCCAGTACTTC
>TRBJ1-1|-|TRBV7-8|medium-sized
CASSLGYKKDPEAFF
TGTGCCAGCAGCTTAGGCTACAAAAAGGACCCTGAAGCTTTCTTT
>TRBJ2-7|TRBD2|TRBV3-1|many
CASSQGFSGRPYEQYF
TGTGCCAGCAGCCAAGGATTTAGCGGGCGCCCCTACGAGCAGTACTTC
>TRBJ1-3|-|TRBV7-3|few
CASSTGPSRNTIYF
TGTGCCAGCAGCACAGGGCCCTCTAGAAACACCATATATTTT
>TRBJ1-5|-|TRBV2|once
CASEDRTSHTDTQHF
TGTGCCAGCGAAGACCGGACTAGCCACACAGATACGCAGCATTTT
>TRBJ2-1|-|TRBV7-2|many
CASSLLSEQFF
TGTGCCAGCAGCCTCCTCAGTGAGCAGTTCTTC
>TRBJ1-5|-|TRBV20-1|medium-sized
CSASPQGMDQPQHF
TGCAGTGCTAGTCCACAGGGTATGGATCAGCCCCAGCATTTT
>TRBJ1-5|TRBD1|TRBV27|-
CASSRTGTGMIANQPQHF
TGTGCTAGCAGTCGTACCGGGACAGGGATGATTGCAAATCAGCCCCAGCATTTT
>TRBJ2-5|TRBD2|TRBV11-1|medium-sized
CASSPGLADDQETQYF
TGTGCCAGCAGCCCGGGACTAGCGGACGACCAAGAGACCCAGTACTTC
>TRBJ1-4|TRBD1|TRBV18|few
CASSLDETGRNEKLFF
TGTGCCAGCTCTCTCGACGAGACAGGGAGGAATGAAAAACTGTTTTTT
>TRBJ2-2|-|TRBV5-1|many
CASSSGSSKTGELFF
TGCGCCAGCAGCTCAGGGTCAAGTAAAACCGGGGAGCTGTTTTTT
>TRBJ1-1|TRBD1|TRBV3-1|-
CASSQDKTAGGNEAFF
TGTGCCAGCAGCCAAGATAAGACGGCAGGGGGAAATGAAGCTTTCTTT
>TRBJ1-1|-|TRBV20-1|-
CSASWAQRPNTEAFF
TGCAGTGCTAGTTGGGCGCAGAGACCGAACACTGAAGCTTTCTTT
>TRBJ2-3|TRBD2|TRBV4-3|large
CASSQLGLAGAGDTQYF
TGCGCCAGCAGCCAATTGGGACTAGCGGGAGCGGGAGATACGCAGTATTTT
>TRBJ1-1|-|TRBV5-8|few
CASSLPRLRGAAEAFF
TGTGCCAGCAGCTTGCCTAGACTTCGGGGAGCGGCTGAAGCTTTCTTT
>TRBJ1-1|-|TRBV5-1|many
CASSLAGQGRFMNTEAFF
TGCGCCAGCAGCTTGGCCGGCCAGGGTCGGTTCATGAACACTGAAGCTTTCTTT
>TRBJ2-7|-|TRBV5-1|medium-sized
CASSTAGSYEQYF
TGCGCCAGCAGCACCGCGGGCTCGTACGAGCAGTACTTC
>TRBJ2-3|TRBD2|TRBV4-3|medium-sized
CASSHTPPSGGLSGTDTQYF
TGCGCCAGCAGCCACACCCCCCCTAGCGGGGGATTATCGGGCACAGATACGCAGTATTTT
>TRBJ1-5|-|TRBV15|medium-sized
CATSRDGLQPQHF
TGTGCCACCAGCAGAGATGGGCTTCAGCCCCAGCATTTT
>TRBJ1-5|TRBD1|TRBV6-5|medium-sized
CASSTRTGGNQPQHF
TGTGCCAGCAGTACTCGGACAGGGGGCAATCAGCCCCAGCATTTT
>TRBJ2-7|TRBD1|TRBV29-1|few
CSVAGQAIYEQYF
TGCAGCGTTGCGGGACAGGCTATTTACGAGCAGTACTTC
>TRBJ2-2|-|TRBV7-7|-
CASSLYQNTGELFF
TGTGCTAGCAGCTTATACCAAAACACCGGGGAGCTGTTTTTT
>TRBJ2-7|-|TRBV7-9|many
CASSLAQAWGISSYEQYF
TGTGCCAGCAGCTTAGCGCAGGCATGGGGGATCAGCTCCTACGAGCAGTACTTC
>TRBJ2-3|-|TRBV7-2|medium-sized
CASSPGPTTDTQYF
TGTGCCAGCAGCCCCGGGCCTACGACAGATACGCAGTATTTT
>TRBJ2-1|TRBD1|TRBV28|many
CASSLAGQDFYNEQFF
TGTGCCAGCAGTTTAGCAGGACAGGATTTTTACAATGAGCAGTTCTTC
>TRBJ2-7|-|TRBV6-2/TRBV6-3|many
CASRSSGGMIYEQYF
TGTGCCAGCAGATCCTCAGGGGGGATGATCTACGAGCAGTACTTC
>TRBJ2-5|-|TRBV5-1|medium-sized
CASSSGLSATGQETQYF
TGCGCCAGCAGCTCGGGACTGTCTGCGACCGGACAAGAGACCCAGTACTTC
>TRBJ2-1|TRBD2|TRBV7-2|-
CASSLQREGYNEQFF
TGTGCCAGCAGCTTACAGCGGGAGGGATACAATGAGCAGTTCTTC
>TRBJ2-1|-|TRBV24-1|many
CATSDLRTAGQGEQFF
TGTGCCACCAGTGATTTGAGGACAGCAGGCCAAGGGGAGCAGTTCTTC
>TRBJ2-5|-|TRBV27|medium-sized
CASSLGRRQETQYF
TGTGCCAGCAGTTTGGGCAGGCGGCAAGAGACCCAGTACTTC
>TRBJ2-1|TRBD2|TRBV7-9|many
CASSRGGLAGVYNEQFF
TGTGCCAGCAGCCGCGGAGGGCTAGCGGGAGTCTACAATGAGCAGTTCTTC
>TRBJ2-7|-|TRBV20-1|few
CSAQRPSSSYEQYF
TGCAGTGCCCAGAGGCCGTCATCCTCCTACGAGCAGTACTTC
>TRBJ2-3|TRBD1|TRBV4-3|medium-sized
CASSQKTGGRVDTQYF
TGCGCCAGCAGCCAGAAGACAGGGGGCAGGGTAGATACGCAGTATTTT
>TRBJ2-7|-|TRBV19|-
CASRRTVGYEQYF
TGTGCCAGTAGGAGGACAGTAGGCTACGAGCAGTACTTC
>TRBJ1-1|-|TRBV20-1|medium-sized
CSDGPRMNTEAFF
TGCAGTGATGGACCGAGAATGAACACTGAAGCTTTCTTT
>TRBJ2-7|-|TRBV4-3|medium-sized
CASSQEWGVKQYF
TGCGCCAGCAGCCAAGAATGGGGGGTTAAGCAGTACTTC
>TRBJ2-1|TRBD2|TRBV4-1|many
CASSRGLAGDNEQFF
TGCGCCAGCAGCCGGGGACTAGCGGGAGACAATGAGCAGTTCTTC
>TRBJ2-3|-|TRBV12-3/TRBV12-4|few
CASSPDSDTQYF
TGTGCCAGCAGTCCCGACAGTGATACGCAGTATTTT
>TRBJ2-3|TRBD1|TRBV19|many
CASSTGGPDTQYF
TGTGCCAGTAGTACAGGGGGCCCAGATACGCAGTATTTT
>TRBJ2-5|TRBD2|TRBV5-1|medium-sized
CASSPTSGETQYF
TGCGCCAGCAGTCCGACTAGCGGAGAGACCCAGTACTTC
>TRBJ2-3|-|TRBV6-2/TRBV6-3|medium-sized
CASSPRGRGDTDTQYF
TGTGCCAGCAGTCCTCGAGGCAGGGGGGACACAGATACGCAGTATTTT
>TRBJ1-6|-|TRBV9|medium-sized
CASSDHNSPLHF
TGTGCCAGCAGCGACCATAATTCACCCCTCCACTTT
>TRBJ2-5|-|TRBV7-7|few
CASSQNLNREETQYF
TGTGCTAGCAGTCAAAATCTTAACAGGGAAGAGACCCAGTACTTC